The 15 T cell receptor beta chains in this list originate from one sample, sequenced in a study of blood T cell repertoires in COVID-19. Some clones are missing from TCRdb's copy, which holds only in-frame ones; the method was immunoSEQ multiplex PCR. The sample holds 200,000 to 250,000 clones, around 90% seen once. Sequencing was carried out using peripheral blood. Receptors originate from a woman aged 70-85 years with active or convalescent COVID-19.

The chain recombines TRBV6-2 or TRBV6-3 with TRBJ1-1; D perhaps matches TRBD1 (5 bases). The CDR3 extends over 13 amino acids. CDR1 is MNHEY and CDR2 is SVGEGT in the germline V gene. V was cut by 5 bases and J by 6 bases, with 13 bases left in between. The CDR3 DNA reads TGTGCCAGCAGTGGGACTACCAGGGCTGAAGCTTTCTTT. This translates into CASSGTTRAEAFF.

As DNA, the CDR3 is TGTGCCAGCAGTTCACCGGGACAGGGCTCTAAATCCGACGAGCAGTACTTC. Amino acids: CASSSPGQGSKSDEQYF. V gene TRBV6-2 or TRBV6-3 combines with J gene TRBJ2-7; 9 bases align to TRBD1. The CDR3 is 17 residues long. CDR1 is MNHEY and CDR2 is SVGEGT in the germline V gene. The trim removed 4 bases at V and 5 bases at J, leaving 15 bases unmatched.

This clone was recorded once. This sequence joins TRBV14 and TRBJ1-3, with TRBD1 as a possible D gene (5 bases). The V end lost 4 bases, the J end lost 8 bases, and 9 bases lay between the germline ends. Germline-derived CDR1 and CDR2 are SGHDN and FVKESK. This CDR3 region has 12 residues. The CDR3 bases are TGTGCCAGCAGCCCCCAAGGGGACACCATATATTTT. This translates into CASSPQGDTIYF.

The chain is built from TRBV3-1 (or the pseudogene TRBV3-2) and TRBJ2-1; D is ambiguous. CDR1 and CDR2 from the germline V gene are LGHDT and YNNKEL (reference sequence). V was clipped by 6 bases and J by 5 bases, with 8 bases between them. The CDR3 contains 12 residues. In DNA form, the CDR3 reads TGTGCCAGCAGAGCGACGAACAATGAGCAGTTCTTC. Amino acids: CASRATNNEQFF.

This chain links TRBV27 with TRBJ1-1; D is perhaps TRBD1 (5 bases). The CDR3 totals 13 residues. Germline values: CDR1 MNHEY, CDR2 SMNVEV (reference sequence). The germline V and J ends were trimmed by 6 bases and 3 bases, with 11 bases remaining between them. CDR3 region: CASSLQADTEAFF. CDR3 DNA: TGTGCCAGCAGCTTACAGGCAGACACTGAAGCTTTCTTT.

Comments on this clone: The sample contains more than one DNA sequence encoding this CDR3. The chain uses TRBV19 and TRBJ1-1, with 7 bases identical to TRBD1. The V segment lost 5 bases and the J segment 1 base; nucleotides outside the gene matches: 4. The length of the CDR3 is 14 residues. CDR1 and CDR2 (germline): LNHDA, SQIVND (reference sequence). The CDR3 sequence: CASSARQGNTEAFF. The CDR3 DNA is TGTGCCAGTAGTGCGCGACAGGGGAACACTGAAGCTTTCTTT.

The genes are TRBV14 and TRBJ1-6, with a tentative D call TRBD1 (6 bases). Germline CDR1 SGHDN, CDR2 FVKESK. The CDR3 length is 17 residues. V was trimmed by 4 bases and J by 10 bases, leaving 23 bases between them. The DNA for the CDR3 is TGTGCCAGCAGCCGATTAAACAGGGCGACTGTAATCTCACCCCTCCACTTT. Its translation is CASSRLNRATVISPLHF.

This rearrangement joins TRBV9 to TRBJ2-7; 7 bases map to TRBD1. CDR1 is SGDLS, CDR2 YYNGEE, per germline. This CDR3 comprises 15 residues. V shed 1 base, J shed 2 bases, and the junction held 6 bases outside the gene matches. In DNA form, the CDR3 reads TGTGCCAGCAGCGTAAGTTCCGGGACAGCCTACGAGCAGTACTTC. This encodes CASSVSSGTAYEQYF.

J is TRBJ1-1 and V is TRBV4-1, with D maybe TRBD1 (5 bases). Per the germline V gene, CDR1 is MGHRA and CDR2 is YSYEKL. The CDR3 runs to 13 residues. The germline V and J ends were trimmed by 0 bases and 6 bases, with 8 bases remaining between them. CDR3 in amino acids: CASSQDRAPEAFF. CDR3 sequence (DNA): TGCGCCAGCAGCCAAGACAGGGCACCTGAAGCTTTCTTT.

This clone has just a few counts. This chain connects TRBV5-1 to TRBJ1-5; D call uncertain. The CDR3 contains 14 residues. Trimming took 4 bases from V and 4 from J, leaving 12 bases between them. Germline CDR1 and CDR2: SGHRS and YFSETQ. The CDR3 DNA reads TGCGCCAGCAGCCCGACCGGGGTTAATCAGCCCCAGCATTTT. This sequence encodes CASSPTGVNQPQHF.

With regard to this clone: Additional DNA sequences in this sample encode the identical CDR3. The chain combines TRBV3-1 (or the pseudogene TRBV3-2) with TRBJ1-1; D is possibly TRBD1 (5 bases). Trimming took off 4 bases at V and 1 base at J, with 7 bases between the two ends. This CDR3 region has 13 residues. Germline values: CDR1 LGHDT, CDR2 YNNKEL (reference sequence). The CDR3 DNA follows: TGTGCCAGCAGCCCCAGGGAGAACACTGAAGCTTTCTTT. Translated, it gives CASSPRENTEAFF.

The chain joins TRBV4-3 to TRBJ2-2; 13 bases are shared with TRBD2. The length of the CDR3 is 20 residues. V gave up 0 bases and J gave up 4 bases; unmatched junction bases: 11. Germline V gives CDR1 LGHNA, CDR2 YSLEER. The CDR3 reads CASSQERTRLAGGRTGELFF. The DNA for the CDR3 is TGCGCCAGCAGCCAAGAGAGGACGAGACTAGCGGGGGGACGCACCGGGGAGCTGTTTTTT.

The CDR3 region is CASSLNGQLTEAFF. For the CDR3, the DNA is TGTGCCAGCAGCTTAAATGGCCAATTAACTGAAGCTTTCTTT. This sequence joins TRBV13 and TRBJ1-1, with unresolved D. CDR3 length: 14 amino acids. Germline CDR1 and CDR2: PRHDT and FYEKMQ (reference sequence). V shed 2 bases and J shed 5 bases, with 12 bases lying between them.

The gene calls are TRBV7-9 and TRBJ2-7, with 7 bases identical to TRBD1. The ends lost 10 bases at V and 1 base at J; junction bases unmatched: 7. Germline CDR1 is SEHNR and CDR2 is FQNEAQ (reference sequence). The CDR3 consists of 13 residues. CDR3 amino acids: CAIPGQTSYEQYF. Written as DNA, the CDR3 is TGTGCCATTCCGGGACAGACTTCCTACGAGCAGTACTTC. The variable domain in full, with the rest retrieved from reference TRBV7-9 and TRBJ2-7, is DTGVSQNPRHKITKRGQNVTFRCDPISEHNRLYWYRQTLGQGPEFLTYFQNEAQLEKSRLLSDRFSAERPKGSFSTLEIQRTEQGDSAMYLCAIPGQTSYEQYFGPGTRLTVT.

This chain links TRBV24-1 with TRBJ1-2, with D possibly TRBD1 on 5 matching bases. The CDR3 sequence is 15 residues long. Between the trimmed V and J ends, which lost 2 bases and 0 bases, there was a span of 9 bases. Germline values: CDR1 KGHDR, CDR2 SFDVKD. CDR3 residues: CATSDSDRANYGYTF. The DNA of the CDR3 is TGTGCCACCAGTGATTCCGACAGAGCTAACTATGGCTACACCTTC.